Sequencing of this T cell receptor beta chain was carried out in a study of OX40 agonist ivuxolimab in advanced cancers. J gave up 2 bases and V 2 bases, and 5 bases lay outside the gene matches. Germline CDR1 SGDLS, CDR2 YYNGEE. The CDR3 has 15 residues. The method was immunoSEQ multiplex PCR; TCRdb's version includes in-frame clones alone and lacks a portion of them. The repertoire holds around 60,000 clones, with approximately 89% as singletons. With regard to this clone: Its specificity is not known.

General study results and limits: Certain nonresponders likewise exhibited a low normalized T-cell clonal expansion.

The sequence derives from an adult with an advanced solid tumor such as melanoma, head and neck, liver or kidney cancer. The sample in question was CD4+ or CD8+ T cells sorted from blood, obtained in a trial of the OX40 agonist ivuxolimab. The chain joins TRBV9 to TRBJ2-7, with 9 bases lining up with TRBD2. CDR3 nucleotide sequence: TGTGCCAGCAGCGTGTCGCGGGAGGGCCCCTACGAGCAGTACTTC. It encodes CASSVSREGPYEQYF. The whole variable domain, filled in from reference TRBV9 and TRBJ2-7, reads DSGVTQTPKHLITATGQRVTLRCSPRSGDLSVYWYQQSLDQGLQFLIQYYNGEERAKGNILERFSAQQFPDLHSELNLSSLELGDSALYFCASSVSREGPYEQYFGPGTRLTVT.